This entry concerns a single TCR beta chain. What it binds is not known. These data originate in a study of CD8 T cells in ankylosing spondylitis. Study-wide results and caveats: Seemingly distinctive of ankylosing spondylitis blood was a TCR beta motif formed by eight highly homologous variants. Enrichment of disease-linked clones was reportedly significant in matched ankylosing spondylitis synovial fluid.

TCRdb analysed the 5' RACE reads with MiXCR anew, one entry per CDR3 protein. There are about 150,000 distinct CDR3 sequences in the sample; more than 40% occur only once, and roughly 15% lies in the top ten. The CDR3 contains 13 residues. V lost 3 bases to trimming and J lost 0 bases, with 3 bases between them. The germline V gene encodes CDR1 MGHRA and CDR2 YSYEKL. V gene TRBV4-1 combines with J gene TRBJ1-3; D is unresolved. Sequenced sample: synovial fluid, either unsorted or a sorted T cell fraction (not recorded which). The source of this sequence is a male donor with ankylosing spondylitis. CDR3 sequence: CASSHFSGNTIYF. The CDR3 nucleotides read TGCGCCAGCAGCCACTTCTCTGGAAACACCATATATTTT.